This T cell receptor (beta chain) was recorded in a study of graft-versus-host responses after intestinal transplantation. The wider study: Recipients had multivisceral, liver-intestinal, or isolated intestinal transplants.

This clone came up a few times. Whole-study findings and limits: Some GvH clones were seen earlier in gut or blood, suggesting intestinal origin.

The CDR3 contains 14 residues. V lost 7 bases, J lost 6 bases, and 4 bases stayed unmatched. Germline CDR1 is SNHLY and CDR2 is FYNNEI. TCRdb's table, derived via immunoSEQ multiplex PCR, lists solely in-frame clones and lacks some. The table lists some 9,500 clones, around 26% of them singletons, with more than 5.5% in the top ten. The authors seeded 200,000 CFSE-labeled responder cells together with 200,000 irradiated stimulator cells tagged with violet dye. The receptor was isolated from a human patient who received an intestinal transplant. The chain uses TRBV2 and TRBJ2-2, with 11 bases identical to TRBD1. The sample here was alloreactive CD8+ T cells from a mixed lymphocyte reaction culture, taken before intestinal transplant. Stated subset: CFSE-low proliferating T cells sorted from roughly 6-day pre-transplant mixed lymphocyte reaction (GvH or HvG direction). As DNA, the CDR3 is TGTGCCAGCATTCTGGGACAGGGGGCCGGGGAGCTGTTTTTT. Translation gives CASILGQGAGELFF.